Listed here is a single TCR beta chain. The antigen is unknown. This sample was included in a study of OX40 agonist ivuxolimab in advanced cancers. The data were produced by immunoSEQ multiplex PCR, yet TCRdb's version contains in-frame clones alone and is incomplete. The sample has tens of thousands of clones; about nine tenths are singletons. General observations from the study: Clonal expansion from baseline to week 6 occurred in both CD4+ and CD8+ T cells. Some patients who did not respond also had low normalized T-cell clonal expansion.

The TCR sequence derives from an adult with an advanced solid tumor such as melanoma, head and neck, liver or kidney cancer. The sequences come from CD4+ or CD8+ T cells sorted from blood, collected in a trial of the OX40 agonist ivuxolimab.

This CDR3 reads CASSLPTSSTGNGYTF. DNA for the CDR3: TGTGCCAGCAGCTTGCCAACTTCATCGACAGGGAATGGCTACACCTTC. V gene TRBV7-9 combines with J gene TRBJ1-2, with 7 bases aligning to TRBD1. The CDR3 consists of 16 residues. Germline CDR1 is SEHNR and CDR2 is FQNEAQ (reference sequence). V lost 3 bases and J lost 6; bases outside the gene matches: 13.